Listed below are T cell receptor beta chains from one sample, sequenced in a study of blood T cell repertoires in COVID-19. Libraries were prepared by immunoSEQ multiplex PCR; TCRdb keeps only in-frame clonotypes and omits some of them. The table records roughly 35,000 clones, 70% to 90% of them present only once. Sample: peripheral blood. The receptors were gathered from a man aged 55 to 70 with active COVID-19. Each CDR3 is given with its conserved first and last residue. D genes are given only for firm matches. Clone size is given for some rows only: seen once, a few or many times, or a class if the clone is expanded.

D gene,clone size,V gene,J gene,CDR3 DNA,CDR3 protein
TRBD1,NA,TRBV3-1/TRBV3-2,TRBJ2-2,TGTGCCAGCAACCACAGGGGGGCGGGTGCCGGGGAGCTGTTTTTT,CASNHRGAGAGELFF
NA,NA,TRBV21-1,TRBJ1-3,TGTGCCAGCAGTGTGACAGGGACTGACTCTGGAAACACCATATATTTT,CASSVTGTDSGNTIYF
TRBD1,NA,TRBV9,TRBJ1-1,TGTGCCAGCAGCGCGACCGGGACAGGGACACTTGGGGCGTTAGGCACTGAAGCTTTCTTT,CASSATGTGTLGALGTEAFF
NA,NA,TRBV7-8,TRBJ2-5,TGTGCCAGCAGCCCCCCCCTAGAGACCCAGTACTTC,CASSPPLETQYF
TRBD1,NA,TRBV2,TRBJ1-1,TGTGCCAGCAGTGGCCAGGGGGGCATGAACACTGAAGCTTTCTTT,CASSGQGGMNTEAFF
NA,NA,TRBV18,TRBJ2-7,TGTGCCAGCTCAAGTACCAGGGAGGCTGGCGAGCAGTACTTC,CASSSTREAGEQYF
TRBD2,NA,TRBV7-3,TRBJ2-3,TGTGCCAGCAGCCCACGGGGAGGGAGTATTTTTGATACGCAGTATTTT,CASSPRGGSIFDTQYF
TRBD1,NA,TRBV10-1,TRBJ2-2,TGCGCCAGCAGCACCCAACCCGGGACAGCGAACACCGGGGAGCTGTTTTTT,CASSTQPGTANTGELFF
NA,NA,TRBV19,TRBJ1-5,TGTGCCATATCCCAGTTAGGCTCGGGACTCAATCAGCCCCAGCATTTT,CAISQLGSGLNQPQHF
TRBD2,NA,TRBV6-2/TRBV6-3,TRBJ2-3,TGTGCCAGCAGTTACTCGCCTAGCGGGATTGAAACAGATACGCAGTATTTT,CASSYSPSGIETDTQYF
NA,once,TRBV5-5,TRBJ1-5,TGTGCCAGCAGCCCCTCCCCCGTGGGGGCGGGTCAGCCCCAGCATTTT,CASSPSPVGAGQPQHF
TRBD1,NA,TRBV28,TRBJ2-5,TGTGCCATTATGGGACAGGGTTTTGAGACCCAGTACTTC,CAIMGQGFETQYF
TRBD1,NA,TRBV5-1,TRBJ2-7,TGCGCCAGCAGCCTGTCTCCTGGACAGGGCTACGAGCAGTACTTC,CASSLSPGQGYEQYF
TRBD2,NA,TRBV10-1,TRBJ2-1,TGCGCCAGCAGTTTAAGACTAGCTGGTACTGTCGATGAGCAGTTCTTC,CASSLRLAGTVDEQFF
TRBD2,NA,TRBV3-1/TRBV3-2,TRBJ2-1,TGTGCCAGCATCCTCTCTAGCGGGGGACACAATGAGCAGTTCTTC,CASILSSGGHNEQFF
NA,once,TRBV11-2,TRBJ2-7,TGTGCCAGCAGCTTAGTGCGGGAAGACTACGAGCAGTACTTC,CASSLVREDYEQYF
NA,once,TRBV21-1,TRBJ1-5,TGTGCCAGCAGCATCCGACCCTGGGGGGGTGACCAGCATTTT,CASSIRPWGGDQHF
NA,NA,TRBV7-9,TRBJ2-7,TGTGCCAGCAGCCCATTAGGGGGAGATTCACGGGAGCAGTACTTC,CASSPLGGDSREQYF
TRBD1,NA,TRBV6-6,TRBJ2-7,TGTGCCAGCAGTTACGTGGACAGGCAACGACAGTACTTC,CASSYVDRQRQYF
NA,NA,TRBV7-3,TRBJ2-7,TGTGCCAGCAGCTTAATCGAGCGGGCCGAGCAGTACTTC,CASSLIERAEQYF
TRBD2,NA,TRBV6-1,TRBJ2-7,TGTGCCAGCAGTGAAGATACTAGCGGGAGCTACGAGCAGTACTTC,CASSEDTSGSYEQYF
NA,once,TRBV19,TRBJ2-7,TGTGCCAGTAGTATCGCGGGACCCTACGAGCAGTACTTC,CASSIAGPYEQYF
NA,NA,TRBV5-1,TRBJ2-2,TGCGCCAGCAGTTTGGGACTTCGGGGCACCGGGGAGCTGTTTTTT,CASSLGLRGTGELFF
TRBD2,NA,TRBV6-4,TRBJ2-1,TGTGCCAGCAAGGACGAACTAGCGGGCTCGAATGAGCAGTTCTTC,CASKDELAGSNEQFF
NA,once,TRBV9,TRBJ1-3,TGTGCCAGCAGCCCAGCAGGTCAATCTGGAAACACCATATATTTT,CASSPAGQSGNTIYF
TRBD2,NA,TRBV19,TRBJ2-3,TGTGCCAGTAGGCGCGGGAGGGCTACAGATACGCAGTATTTT,CASRRGRATDTQYF
NA,NA,TRBV5-1,TRBJ1-4,TGCGCCAGCAGCTTGGTCCCCGTCCGGGGTTCGGGGGAAAAACTGTTTTTT,CASSLVPVRGSGEKLFF
TRBD1,NA,TRBV18,TRBJ1-1,TGTGCCAGCTCACCGTTCATGGGACAGGGGAACACTGAAGCTTTCTTT,CASSPFMGQGNTEAFF
NA,NA,TRBV10-3,TRBJ2-2,TGTGCCATCAGTGAGTCTTTTGTTGGGACTAACACCGGGGAGCTGTTTTTT,CAISESFVGTNTGELFF
TRBD2,NA,TRBV6-4,TRBJ2-6,TGTGCCACCAGGACTAGCGGGATAATATCTGGGGCCAACGTCCTGACTTTC,CATRTSGIISGANVLTF
TRBD1,few,TRBV7-9,TRBJ1-2,TGTGCCAGCAGCCCCGACAGGGCGAATGGCTACACCTTC,CASSPDRANGYTF
TRBD2,NA,TRBV6-2/TRBV6-3,TRBJ2-7,TGTGCCAGCAGTTACGAGACTAGCGGGAGGGCCAAGCCATACGAGCAGTACTTC,CASSYETSGRAKPYEQYF
NA,NA,TRBV20-1,TRBJ2-4,TGCAGTGCTAGTGTCGGTACGGCCAAAAACATTCAGTACTTC,CSASVGTAKNIQYF
TRBD2,NA,TRBV30,TRBJ2-3,TGTGCCTGGAGTGCAGCGGGAGGCACAGATACGCAGTATTTT,CAWSAAGGTDTQYF
TRBD2,once,TRBV9,TRBJ2-3,TGTGCCAGCAGCGTGTCGGCGGGAGGGTTCATGGATACGCAGTATTTT,CASSVSAGGFMDTQYF
TRBD1,once,TRBV20-1,TRBJ1-2,TGCAGTGCCCCACAGGGGAATGGCTACACCTTC,CSAPQGNGYTF
NA,NA,TRBV4-3,TRBJ2-7,TGCGCCAGGACCAGAAAAGCGGGTCCCGTCTACGAGCAGTACTTC,CARTRKAGPVYEQYF
NA,once,TRBV7-2,TRBJ2-7,TGTGCCAGCAGCCAACGAGGGCAGAATCCCTACGAGCAGTACTTC,CASSQRGQNPYEQYF
TRBD2,NA,TRBV5-1,TRBJ2-3,TGCGCCAGCAGCTTTCAGCGGGAGGTCGCAGATACGCAGTATTTT,CASSFQREVADTQYF
NA,once,TRBV7-9,TRBJ1-1,TGTGCCAGCACCGAACAACTGAACACTGAAGCTTTCTTT,CASTEQLNTEAFF
TRBD1,NA,TRBV18,TRBJ2-2,TGTGCCAGCTCACCACTTTACGGGACAGGGAACACCGGGGAGCTGTTTTTT,CASSPLYGTGNTGELFF
TRBD1,few,TRBV4-2,TRBJ1-5,TGTGCCAGCAGCCAAGGGACAGGGGTTTATAGCAATCAGCCCCAGCATTTT,CASSQGTGVYSNQPQHF
NA,NA,TRBV5-6,TRBJ1-1,TGTGCCAGCAGCTTGTCGGCAGGGCGGTGGGGCACTGAAGCTTTCTTT,CASSLSAGRWGTEAFF
NA,NA,TRBV27,TRBJ2-7,TGTGCCAGCAGTCCGGGACAGCCGGGAGTTTCGCAGTACTTC,CASSPGQPGVSQYF
TRBD2,NA,TRBV11-2,TRBJ2-2,TGTGCCAGCAGCCCTCGTACTAGCGGGAACACCGGGGAGCTGTTTTTT,CASSPRTSGNTGELFF
TRBD1,NA,TRBV19,TRBJ2-7,TGTGCCAGTAGCCAACAGGGGTCCTACGAGCAGTACTTC,CASSQQGSYEQYF
TRBD2,NA,TRBV10-2,TRBJ2-2,TGCGCCAGCAGGGGGACGACGGCGGGAGTATCCGGGGAGCTGTTTTTT,CASRGTTAGVSGELFF
TRBD2,NA,TRBV20-1,TRBJ2-1,TGCAGTGCTAGTGGTCTAGCGGGAGGAGGTGAGCAGTTCTTC,CSASGLAGGGEQFF
NA,NA,TRBV7-3,TRBJ2-1,TGTGCCAGCAGCCTCCTGGGAGATCCTAGTGAGCAGTTCTTC,CASSLLGDPSEQFF
NA,NA,TRBV20-1,TRBJ1-2,TGCAGTGCCATAAGGGGGAACGGCTACACCTTC,CSAIRGNGYTF
TRBD2,NA,TRBV7-2,TRBJ2-2,TGTGCCAGCCGAATAGCGGGAGGGCCCACCGGGGAGCTGTTTTTT,CASRIAGGPTGELFF
TRBD1,NA,TRBV3-1/TRBV3-2,TRBJ1-1,TGTGCCAGCAGCCAAGATACGACAGGGGTCAGCGAAGCTTTCTTT,CASSQDTTGVSEAFF
NA,NA,TRBV7-3,TRBJ2-7,TGTGCCAGCAGCCCCTCCGGGACATTTTTAGGCGCAATCACCTACGAGCAGTACTTC,CASSPSGTFLGAITYEQYF
NA,NA,TRBV21-1,TRBJ2-7,TGTGCCAGCAATTGGGACAGGGGAACACGAGCCTCCTACGAGCAGTACTTC,CASNWDRGTRASYEQYF
NA,NA,TRBV15,TRBJ2-2,TGTGCCACCAGCAGAGGAGAGGGCCCTACCGGGGAGCTGTTTTTT,CATSRGEGPTGELFF